This record concerns one T cell receptor beta chain sequence. The data derive from a study of shared clonotypes between healthy human individuals. Nashville, Tennessee was home to all donors, who were Caucasian adults. This CDR3 contains 13 residues. Germline-derived CDR1 and CDR2 are MNHEY and SVGAGI. V dropped 2 bases and J dropped 8 bases, with 12 bases sitting between them. Splitting of each subset's genomic DNA was done evenly across several immunoSEQ plates. Sequenced by immunoSEQ multiplex PCR; TCRdb stores in-frame clones only, minus some. The sample includes roughly 320,000 clones, around 87% seen only once; the top ten take roughly 15%.

The receptor was isolated from a man between 18 and 29 years old in good health. V usage is TRBV6-5 and J usage is TRBJ1-2, with D tentatively TRBD1 (5 bases). Sequenced: memory CD8+ T cells sorted from blood. Subset defined: CD45RO+ cells pooled with CCR7-negative TemRA cells. CDR3: CASSYGGVGGYTF. As DNA, the CDR3 is TGTGCCAGCAGTTACGGGGGTGTAGGGGGCTACACCTTC.